The T cell receptor (beta chain) described here comes from a study of immune evolution from preneoplasia to lung adenocarcinoma. CDR3 length equals 15 residues. J gave up 9 bases and V 2 bases, and 7 bases lay outside the gene matches. The germline V gene encodes CDR1 SGHRS and CDR2 YFSETQ. Profiled with immunoSEQ multiplex PCR; TCRdb holds only in-frame clones, not every one. Seen here are 10,000 or so clones, over 75% observed once, and the top ten hold around 5.4%. The rearrangement uses TRBV5-1 and TRBJ1-6; the match to TRBD1 covers 8 bases. The receptor's source is a person between 65 and 79 years old with lung adenocarcinoma. Sequencing used FFPE minimally invasive lung adenocarcinoma tissue. The CDR3 coding sequence is TGCGCCAGCAGCTTTGAAGGACAGGGTAGTTCACCCCTCCACTTT. Amino acid sequence: CASSFEGQGSSPLHF.